This is a list of T cell receptor beta chains from one sample in a study of OX40 agonist ivuxolimab in advanced cancers. Some clones are missing from TCRdb's copy, which holds only in-frame ones; the method was immunoSEQ multiplex PCR. The sample lists around 83,000 clones, about 88% occurring once. The material sequenced was CD4+ or CD8+ T cells sorted from blood, taken in a trial of the OX40 agonist ivuxolimab. All receptors come from an adult with an advanced solid tumor such as melanoma, head and neck, liver or kidney cancer. The CDR3 runs from the conserved cysteine through the conserved F or W. Size is stated for part of the rows, as once, few or many counts, or as a class when the clone is expanded.

CDR3 length | clone size | J gene | V gene | CDR3 protein
17 | NA | TRBJ1-4 | TRBV19 | CASRRGQGTATNEKLFF
17 | NA | TRBJ2-7 | TRBV5-6 | CASSPPDGTLRPYEQYF
15 | once | TRBJ1-2 | TRBV19 | CASSIQDKSNYGYTF
13 | NA | TRBJ2-5 | TRBV5-1 | CASSLVGEETQYF
16 | NA | TRBJ1-5 | TRBV19 | CASSRRKGQVNQPQHF
13 | NA | TRBJ2-4 | TRBV29-1 | CSAEAQFGNIQYF
14 | NA | TRBJ2-4 | TRBV5-1 | CASSLTGDSNIQYF
11 | NA | TRBJ2-1 | TRBV20-1 | CSASLGGEQFF
14 | NA | TRBJ2-3 | TRBV5-1 | CASRNLAGTDTQYF
18 | once | TRBJ1-2 | TRBV18 | CASSPLSGRGTTNYGYTF
14 | NA | TRBJ1-5 | TRBV18 | CASSPTGKWQPQHF
16 | NA | TRBJ2-3 | TRBV5-1 | CASSFQGQGARDTQYF
14 | NA | TRBJ1-1 | TRBV6-5 | CASRGTPPTAEAFF
14 | NA | TRBJ2-3 | TRBV6-1 | CASRETGGVDTQYF
17 | NA | TRBJ2-1 | TRBV5-1 | CASSLQTGGGSYNEQFF